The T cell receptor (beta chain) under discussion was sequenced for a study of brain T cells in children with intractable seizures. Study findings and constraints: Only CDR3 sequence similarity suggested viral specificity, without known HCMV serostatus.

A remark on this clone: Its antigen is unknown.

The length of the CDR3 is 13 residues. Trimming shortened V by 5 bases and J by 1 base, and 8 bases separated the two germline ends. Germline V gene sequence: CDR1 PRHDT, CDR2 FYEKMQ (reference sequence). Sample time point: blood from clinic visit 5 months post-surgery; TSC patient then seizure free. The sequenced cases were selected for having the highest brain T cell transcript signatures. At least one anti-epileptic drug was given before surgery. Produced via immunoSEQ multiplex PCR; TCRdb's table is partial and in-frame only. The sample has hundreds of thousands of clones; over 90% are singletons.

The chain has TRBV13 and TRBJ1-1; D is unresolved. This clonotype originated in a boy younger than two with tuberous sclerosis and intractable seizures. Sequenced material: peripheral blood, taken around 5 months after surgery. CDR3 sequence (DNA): TGTGCCAGCAGCCTCGACGGGAACACTGAAGCTTTCTTT. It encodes CASSLDGNTEAFF.